This T cell receptor beta chain stems from a study of shared clonotypes between healthy human individuals. Study conclusions and caveats: Only blood underwent sampling, and tissue repertoires likely differ.

Comment on this clone: No antigen is known for it.

Trimming shortened V by 5 bases and J by 7 bases, and 27 bases separated the two germline ends. Germline-derived CDR1 and CDR2 are SGHTA and FQGNSA. The CDR3 is 19 amino acids. All donors were healthy HIV-negative adults lacking recent acute infections or vaccinations. The genomic DNA of each subset was split evenly across several immunoSEQ plates. Assay used: immunoSEQ multiplex PCR; TCRdb lists only in-frame clones, some missing. The sample yields approximately 2.4 million clones, roughly 95% seen once. The clonotype comes from a man aged 18-30 years in good health. The V and J genes are TRBV7-2 and TRBJ1-6; no reliable D call. The sequenced material came from naive CD4+ T cells sorted from blood. The subset was: CD45RA+ positively selected. CDR3 sequence: CASSKLWEASSTSNSPLHF. The DNA of the CDR3 is TGTGCCAGCAGCAAATTGTGGGAGGCAAGTTCTACTTCCAATTCACCCCTCCACTTT.